The entry below describes one T cell receptor beta chain. Its specificity is not known. Full-length variable regions came from constant-region reverse primers plus semi-nested Nested Universal Primer A PCR. TCRdb processed the 5' RACE reads anew with MiXCR; each CDR3 protein has one entry. Counted here are about 57,000 distinct CDR3 sequences, around 24% occurring once; the ten biggest clones make up 2.2%. Cells sorted as Tregs were CD4+, CD25+ and CD127-/low. Study results and caveats: The larger cohort examined one V-J beta rearrangement, not whole repertoires. The TCR gene usage of tumor memory CD4+ T cells clustered together with blood and lymph node memory CD4+ cells and with lymph node naive CD4+ cells. Tumor Treg TCRs overlapped most with tumor naive CD4+ cells.

The CDR3 totals 15 residues. The V end was cut by 0 bases, the J end by 12 bases, with 15 bases between. Per germline, CDR1 LGHDT and CDR2 YNNKEL (reference sequence). Sequencing was performed on tumor-infiltrating Tregs sorted from the breast tumor. The V gene is TRBV3-1, the J gene TRBJ1-6, with D uncertain. This TCR derives from a female donor with breast cancer. CDR3 protein: CASSQDEGTGGPLHF. The CDR3 nucleotides read TGTGCCAGCAGCCAAGACGAGGGTACGGGAGGACCCCTCCACTTT.